A selection of T cell receptor beta chains follows, all from one sample in a study of patients and donors after allogeneic stem cell transplantation. TCRdb fed the RT-PCR reads into MiXCR, producing one record per CDR3 protein. The sample includes about 960,000 distinct CDR3 sequences, roughly 18% of them seen just once. Material for sequencing was blood, either unsorted or a sorted T cell fraction (not recorded which). Receptors originate from a human donor who was either an allogeneic HSCT recipient or a stem cell or donor lymphocyte infusion donor (not recorded which). It is not recorded whose cells these are; they may come from a transplant donor. CDR3s leave out the opening cysteine and the closing phenylalanine or tryptophan. Clone size, where shown, is once, few, many, or a class for clones that have expanded.

v_call	clone_size	j_call	cdr3_length	cdr3_aa
TRBV5-1	few	TRBJ2-3	16	ASSSTEGSPRRTDTQY
TRBV6-1	many	TRBJ2-4	12	ASSQTGGRNIQY
TRBV20-1	-	TRBJ2-7	12	SARPDRLLYEQY
TRBV11-2	few	TRBJ2-2	17	ASSLGQVWLASNTGELF
TRBV29-1	many	TRBJ2-5	13	SVETGTSRQETQY
TRBV18	-	TRBJ1-1	11	ASSTGQAGEAF
TRBV20-1	-	TRBJ1-4	12	SARASGRLEKLF
TRBV4-3	-	TRBJ2-2	15	ASSQDNWAANTGELF
TRBV5-1	few	TRBJ1-6	13	ASSTGQGDNSPLH
TRBV24-1	-	TRBJ1-1	14	ATSQAPGDRDTEAF
TRBV7-2	few	TRBJ2-1	13	ASSLEGLRNNEQF
TRBV18	few	TRBJ2-1	11	ASSPTLADEQF